The clone carrying this T cell receptor beta chain was counted a few times. The record originates from a study of blood T cell repertoires in COVID-19. Study summary: PBMCs, B-cell-depleted T cells, or T cells were the source of the cDNA or gDNA that made up the material.

How the authors handled the data: Reference gene primer amplification in the assay estimated nucleated cell counts. Measured with immunoSEQ multiplex PCR; TCRdb has only the in-frame clones, and not every one. Clone size and V and J calls were adopted from that table, with D and trimming inferred from the DNA. The data hold about 140,000 clones, with around 86% observed a single time. The material sequenced was peripheral blood. The receptor was derived from a woman of 80 years or more with acute or convalescent COVID-19.

CDR3 sequence (DNA): TGTGCCAGCAGCGCGGGACTCCGCACCGGGGAGCTGTTTTTT. The encoded protein is CASSAGLRTGELFF. This chain uses TRBV9 with TRBJ2-2; possible D gene TRBD2, 6 bases. The V and J ends lost 3 bases and 4 bases respectively, with 10 bases between them. The CDR3 consists of 14 residues. Germline lookup yields CDR1 SGDLS and CDR2 YYNGEE.